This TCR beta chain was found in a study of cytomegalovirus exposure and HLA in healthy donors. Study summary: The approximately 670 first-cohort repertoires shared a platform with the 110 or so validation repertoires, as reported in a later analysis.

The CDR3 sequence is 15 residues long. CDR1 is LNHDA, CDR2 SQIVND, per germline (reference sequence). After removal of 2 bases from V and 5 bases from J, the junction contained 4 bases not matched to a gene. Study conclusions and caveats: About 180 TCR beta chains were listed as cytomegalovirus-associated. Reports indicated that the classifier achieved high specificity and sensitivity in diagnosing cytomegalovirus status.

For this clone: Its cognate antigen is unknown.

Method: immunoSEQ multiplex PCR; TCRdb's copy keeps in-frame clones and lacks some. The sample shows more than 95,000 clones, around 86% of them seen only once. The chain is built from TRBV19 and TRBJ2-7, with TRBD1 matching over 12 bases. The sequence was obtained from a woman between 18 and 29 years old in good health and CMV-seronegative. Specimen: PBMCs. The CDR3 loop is CASSIMGQGAHEQYF. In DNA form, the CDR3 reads TGTGCCAGTAGTATAATGGGACAGGGGGCCCACGAGCAGTACTTC.